Below are 19 T cell receptor beta chains sequenced from a single sample in a study of cytomegalovirus exposure and HLA in healthy donors. PCR used 60 Vbeta primers and 13 Jbeta primers. Produced via immunoSEQ multiplex PCR; TCRdb's table is partial and in-frame only. Seen here are 90,000 to 130,000 clones, approximately 82% observed once, and the top ten hold roughly an eighth. Sequencing used PBMCs. All receptors come from a man aged 25 to 40 in good health and CMV-seropositive.

This chain joins TRBV27 and TRBJ1-6; D is unresolved. V was clipped by 4 bases and J by 8 bases, with 9 bases between them. CDR3 length equals 13 residues. In germline, CDR1 is MNHEY, CDR2 SMNVEV (reference sequence). The CDR3 nucleotides read TGTGCCAGCAGTTGGAGGGAATATTCACCCCTCCACTTT. This codes for CASSWREYSPLHF.

This chain uses TRBV5-8 with TRBJ2-7, with D hard to call. Trimming stripped 1 base from V and 2 bases from J, with 10 bases between. Germline CDR1 SGHTS, CDR2 YDEGEE. There are 14 residues in the CDR3. In nucleotides, the CDR3 is TGTGCCAGCAGCTTGTGGCAGGATCCCTACGAGCAGTACTTC. Protein sequence: CASSLWQDPYEQYF. Full variable domain (missing parts from reference TRBV5-8 and TRBJ2-7): EAGVTQSPTHLIKTRGQQATLRCSPISGHTSVYWYQQALGLGLQFLLWYDEGEERNRGNFPPRFSGRQFPNYSSELNVNALELEDSALYLCASSLWQDPYEQYFGPGTRLTVT.

V gene TRBV6-5 combines with J gene TRBJ2-1; 7 bases are shared with TRBD2. V lost 0 bases and J lost 8; bases outside the gene matches: 7. The CDR3 extends over 15 amino acids. CDR1 MNHEY and CDR2 SVGAGI come from the germline V gene. For the CDR3, the DNA is TGTGCCAGCAGTTACTCGAAGGGAGGGGTGGATGAGCAGTTCTTC. The encoded protein is CASSYSKGGVDEQFF.

This clone turned up a few times. This chain connects TRBV7-2 to TRBJ2-3; the match to TRBD2 covers 12 bases. Germline CDR1 SGHTA, CDR2 FQGNSA. Trimming removed 0 bases from V and 1 base from J; junction bases left unmatched: 2. The CDR3 contains 17 residues. DNA of the CDR3: TGTGCCAGCAGCTTAGCTGCTAGCGGGGGGGGCACAGATACGCAGTATTTT. It specifies CASSLAASGGGTDTQYF.

This chain links TRBV4-1 with TRBJ2-7, with 9 bases lining up with TRBD2. The CDR3 covers 15 residues. The ends lost 0 bases at V and 2 bases at J; junction bases unmatched: 2. The germline gives CDR1 MGHRA, CDR2 YSYEKL. CDR3 residues: CASSQERGGPYEQYF. CDR3 in DNA: TGCGCCAGCAGCCAAGAGCGGGGGGGTCCCTACGAGCAGTACTTC.

The chain is built from TRBV11-2 and TRBJ2-2; D perhaps matches TRBD2 (6 bases). Germline lookup yields CDR1 SGHAT and CDR2 FQNNGV. This CDR3 contains 15 residues. With 0 bases removed from V and 2 bases from J, the gap between germline ends came to 7 bases. The CDR3 region has the DNA TGTGCCAGCAGCTTAGAGGGAGGTAACACCGGGGAGCTGTTTTTT. Amino acids: CASSLEGGNTGELFF.

This clone showed up just once. This chain links TRBV28 with TRBJ1-4; possibly TRBD1 for D (5 bases). Germline V gene sequence: CDR1 MDHEN, CDR2 SYDVKM. V was pared by 5 bases and J by 7 bases, with 17 bases between. This CDR3 has 15 amino acids. CDR3 amino acids: CASSDLRGGSEKLFF. The DNA for the CDR3 is TGTGCCAGCAGTGACCTCCGTGGGGGGAGTGAAAAACTGTTTTTT.

The chain is built from TRBV7-9 and TRBJ1-2, with 7 bases aligning to TRBD1. V lost 4 bases, J lost 2 bases, and 4 bases stayed unmatched. Germline V gene lookup returns CDR1 SEHNR and CDR2 FQNEAQ (reference sequence). This CDR3 comprises 14 residues. In DNA, the CDR3 is TGTGCCAGCAGCTCGACGACAGGGAACTATGGCTACACCTTC. Translating gives CASSSTTGNYGYTF.

This chain links TRBV9 with TRBJ2-1; 7 bases fit TRBD1. CDR3 length equals 14 residues. CDR1 and CDR2 (germline): SGDLS, YYNGEE. The V gene end was trimmed by 4 bases and the J gene end by 6 bases; junction bases not matched to a gene: 7. In nucleotides, the CDR3 is TGTGCCAGCAGCATGACAGGGTCATCCAATGAGCAGTTCTTC. It is translated as CASSMTGSSNEQFF. Filled out from reference TRBV9 and TRBJ2-1, the complete variable domain reads DSGVTQTPKHLITATGQRVTLRCSPRSGDLSVYWYQQSLDQGLQFLIQYYNGEERAKGNILERFSAQQFPDLHSELNLSSLELGDSALYFCASSMTGSSNEQFFGPGTRLTVL.

This chain links TRBV6-1 with TRBJ2-7; 7 nucleotides align to TRBD1. V lost 4 bases and J lost 3; bases outside the gene matches: 9. CDR1 and CDR2 from the germline V gene are MNHNS and SASEGT. This CDR3 has 15 residues. As DNA, the CDR3 is TGTGCCAGCAGTGGAAACCTACAGGGGAGCTACGAGCAGTACTTC. Translated, it gives CASSGNLQGSYEQYF.

The V call is TRBV4-1, the J call TRBJ2-5; TRBD2 matches at 9 bases. From germline, CDR1 is MGHRA and CDR2 YSYEKL. The length of the CDR3 is 17 residues. Trimming cost V 0 bases and J 2 bases; bases outside gene matches: 7. DNA of the CDR3: TGCGCCAGCAGCCAAGAGGGTGTGCGGGAGGGGCAAGAGACCCAGTACTTC. It translates to CASSQEGVREGQETQYF.

The CDR3 DNA is TGTGCCAGTAGTATCAGGGGCTCCCCAGGCATTTACGAGCAGTACTTC. Residues: CASSIRGSPGIYEQYF. This chain links TRBV19 with TRBJ2-7; D may be TRBD1 (6 bases). CDR1 and CDR2 from the germline V gene are LNHDA and SQIVND (reference sequence). The CDR3 spans 16 residues. V lost 3 bases and J 4 bases, leaving 19 bases between the germline ends.

For this clone: Distinct nucleotide sequences in the sample also encode this CDR3. J is TRBJ1-3 and V is TRBV27, with 10 bases that match TRBD1. Germline V lookup: CDR1 MNHEY, CDR2 SMNVEV (reference sequence). This CDR3 region has 14 residues. After removal of 6 bases from V and 2 bases from J, the junction contained 1 base not matched to a gene. The CDR3 protein is CASRGTGAGNTIYF. The CDR3 DNA reads TGTGCCAGCAGGGGGACAGGGGCTGGAAACACCATATATTTT.

This chain connects TRBV5-1 to TRBJ2-3; perhaps TRBD2 as D (5 bases). CDR1 is SGHRS and CDR2 is YFSETQ in the germline V gene. The CDR3 loop spans 14 amino acids. The germline V and J ends were trimmed by 0 bases and 4 bases, with 9 bases remaining between them. The CDR3 loop reads CASSLALAADTQYF. The CDR3 DNA follows: TGCGCCAGCAGCTTGGCCCTAGCCGCAGATACGCAGTATTTT.

This clone showed up just a few times. The chain uses TRBV29-1 and TRBJ2-5, with D tentatively TRBD2 (6 bases). The CDR3 sequence is 12 residues long. The germline gives CDR1 SQVTM, CDR2 ANQGSEA. The V end lost 4 bases, the J end lost 6 bases, and 12 bases lay between the germline ends. CDR3 sequence reads: CSVGLEGKTQYF. CDR3 nucleotide sequence: TGCAGCGTTGGACTGGAGGGAAAGACCCAGTACTTC.

The V gene is TRBV5-1, the J gene TRBJ1-1; 11 positions agree with TRBD1. CDR3 length: 16 residues. CDR1 and CDR2 (germline): SGHRS, YFSETQ. V lost 0 bases to trimming and J lost 5 bases; unmatched junction nucleotides: 6. The CDR3 protein is CASSLADRGRWTEAFF. For the CDR3, the DNA is TGCGCCAGCAGCTTGGCGGACAGGGGGCGATGGACTGAAGCTTTCTTT.

This chain uses TRBV7-9 with TRBJ2-1, with 7 bases matching TRBD1. This CDR3 contains 16 residues. The V gene's germline CDR1 is SEHNR and CDR2 FQNEAQ (reference sequence). V lost 7 bases to trimming and J lost 9 bases; unmatched junction nucleotides: 18. CDR3 DNA: TGTGCCAGCACCGATCCGGGACAGATTTACGTGGCTGAGCAGTTCTTC. This translates into CASTDPGQIYVAEQFF.

A word on this clone: The junction differs from germline at one of its ends, possibly a read error. J is TRBJ2-2 and V is TRBV7-9, with 8 nucleotides matching TRBD1. The V gene's germline CDR1 is SEHNR and CDR2 FQNEAQ (reference sequence). The CDR3 loop spans 16 amino acids. CDR3 nucleotides: TGTTCCAGCAGCTCCACCATTCAGGGGGCCACCGGGGAGCTGTTTTTT. Its translation: CSSSSTIQGATGELFF.

The chain recombines TRBV19 with TRBJ1-2, with D possibly being TRBD1 (6 bases). The germline V gene encodes CDR1 LNHDA and CDR2 SQIVND (reference sequence). Trimming left V 1 base short and J 2 bases short, with 11 bases between. The CDR3 contains 15 residues. The CDR3 spells CASSIAKQGNYGYTF. DNA for the CDR3: TGTGCCAGTAGTATAGCTAAACAGGGAAACTATGGCTACACCTTC. Variable domain in full (rest from reference TRBV19 and TRBJ1-2): DGGITQSPKYLFRKEGQNVTLSCEQNLNHDAMYWYRQDPGQGLRLIYYSQIVNDFQKGDIAEGYSVSREKKESFPLTVTSAQKNPTAFYLCASSIAKQGNYGYTFGSGTRLTVV.